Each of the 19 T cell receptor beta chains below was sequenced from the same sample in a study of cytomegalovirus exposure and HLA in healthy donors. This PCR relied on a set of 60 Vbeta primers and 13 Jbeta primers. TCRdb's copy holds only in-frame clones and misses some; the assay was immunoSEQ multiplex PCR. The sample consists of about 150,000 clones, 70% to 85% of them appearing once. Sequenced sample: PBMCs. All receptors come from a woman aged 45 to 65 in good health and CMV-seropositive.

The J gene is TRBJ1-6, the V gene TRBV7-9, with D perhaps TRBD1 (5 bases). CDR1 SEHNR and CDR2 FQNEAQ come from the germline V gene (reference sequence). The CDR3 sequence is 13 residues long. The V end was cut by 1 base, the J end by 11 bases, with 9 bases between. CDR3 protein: CASSLDGGAPLHF. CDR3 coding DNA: TGTGCCAGCAGCTTAGATGGAGGGGCACCCCTCCACTTT.

The chain's CDR3 is CASSLSGNTEAFF. In DNA, the CDR3 is TGTGCCAGCAGCTTATCCGGGAACACTGAAGCTTTCTTT. The chain has TRBV7-6 and TRBJ1-1; D is uncertain. V lost 2 bases to trimming and J lost 1 base, with 5 bases between them. In germline, CDR1 is SGHVS, CDR2 FNYEAQ. This CDR3 has 13 amino acids.

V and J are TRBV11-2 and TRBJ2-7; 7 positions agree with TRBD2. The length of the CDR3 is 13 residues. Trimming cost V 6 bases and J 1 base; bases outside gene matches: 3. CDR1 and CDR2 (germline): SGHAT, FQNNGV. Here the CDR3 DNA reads TGTGCCAGCAGTCCCGGGGGGTCCTACGAGCAGTACTTC. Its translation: CASSPGGSYEQYF.

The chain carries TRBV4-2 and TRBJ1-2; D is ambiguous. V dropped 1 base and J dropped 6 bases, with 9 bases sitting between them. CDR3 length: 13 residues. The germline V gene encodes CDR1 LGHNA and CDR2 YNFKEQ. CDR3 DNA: TGTGCCAGCAGCCAAGGGGCTCTTGATGGCTACACCTTC. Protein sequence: CASSQGALDGYTF.

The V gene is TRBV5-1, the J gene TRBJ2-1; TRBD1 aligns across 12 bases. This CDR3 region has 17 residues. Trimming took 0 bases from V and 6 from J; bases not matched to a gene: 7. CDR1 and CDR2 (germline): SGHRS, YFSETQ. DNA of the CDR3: TGCGCCAGCAGCTTGGGAGCAGGGACAGGGGGCATCAATGAGCAGTTCTTC. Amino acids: CASSLGAGTGGINEQFF.

The CDR3 DNA reads TGTGCCAGCAGTTTCCGGGAAGGAAGCTCCTACGAGCAGTACTTC. Protein sequence: CASSFREGSSYEQYF. The rearrangement uses TRBV27 and TRBJ2-7; the D gene is possibly TRBD2 (5 bases). This CDR3 is built from 15 residues. Germline CDR1 and CDR2: MNHEY and SMNVEV (reference sequence). V shed 3 bases and J shed 0 bases, with 12 bases lying between them.

The CDR3 reads CAWRSGVQTDTQYF. CDR3 DNA: TGTGCCTGGAGGAGCGGGGTGCAGACAGATACGCAGTATTTT. The V call is TRBV30, the J call TRBJ2-3; 7 nucleotides match TRBD2. Germline-derived CDR1 and CDR2 are GTSNPN and SVGIG (reference sequence). The V gene end was trimmed by 3 bases and the J gene end by 3 bases; junction bases not matched to a gene: 6. The CDR3 covers 14 residues.

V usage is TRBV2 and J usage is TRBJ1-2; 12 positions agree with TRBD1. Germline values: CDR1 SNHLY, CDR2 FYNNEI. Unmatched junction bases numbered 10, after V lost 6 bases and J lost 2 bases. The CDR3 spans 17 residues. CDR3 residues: CASRPGTGGIYNYGYTF. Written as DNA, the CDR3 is TGTGCCAGCAGACCCGGGACAGGGGGCATTTACAACTATGGCTACACCTTC.

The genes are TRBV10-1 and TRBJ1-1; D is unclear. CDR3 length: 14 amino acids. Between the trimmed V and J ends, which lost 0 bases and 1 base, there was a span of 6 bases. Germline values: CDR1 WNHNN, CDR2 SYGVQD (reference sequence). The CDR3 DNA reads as TGCGCCAGCAGTGAGTCGAGTGGGAACACTGAAGCTTTCTTT. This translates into CASSESSGNTEAFF.

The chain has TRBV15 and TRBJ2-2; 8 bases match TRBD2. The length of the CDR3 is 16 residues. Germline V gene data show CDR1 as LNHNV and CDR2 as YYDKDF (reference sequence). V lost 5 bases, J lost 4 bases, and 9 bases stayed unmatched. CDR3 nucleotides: TGTGCCACCAGCGTCCTGGCGGGGGGCTCCACCGGGGAGCTGTTTTTT. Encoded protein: CATSVLAGGSTGELFF.

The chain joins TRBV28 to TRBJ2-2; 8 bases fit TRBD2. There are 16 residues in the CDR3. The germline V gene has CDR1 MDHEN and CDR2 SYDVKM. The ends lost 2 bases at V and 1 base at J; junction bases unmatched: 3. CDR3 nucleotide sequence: TGTGCCAGCAGTTTAATCGGGGGGGGGAACACCGGGGAGCTGTTTTTT. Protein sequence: CASSLIGGGNTGELFF.

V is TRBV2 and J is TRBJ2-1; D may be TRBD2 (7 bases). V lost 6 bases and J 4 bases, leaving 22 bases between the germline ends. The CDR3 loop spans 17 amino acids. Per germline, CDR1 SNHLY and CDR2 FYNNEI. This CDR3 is CASSEPRMGGRYNEQFF. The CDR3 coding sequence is TGTGCCAGCAGCGAGCCCCGTATGGGGGGGCGGTACAATGAGCAGTTCTTC. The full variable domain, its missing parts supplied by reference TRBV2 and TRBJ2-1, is EPEVTQTPSHQVTQMGQEVILRCVPISNHLYFYWYRQILGQKVEFLVSFYNNEISEKSEIFDDQFSVERPDGSNFTLKIRSTKLEDSAMYFCASSEPRMGGRYNEQFFGPGTRLTVL.

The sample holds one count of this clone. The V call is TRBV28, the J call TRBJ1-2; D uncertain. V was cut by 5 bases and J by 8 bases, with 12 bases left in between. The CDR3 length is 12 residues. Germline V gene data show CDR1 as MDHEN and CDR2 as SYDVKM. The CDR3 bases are TGTGCCAGCAGTACCCCCACAATAGGCTACACCTTC. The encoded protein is CASSTPTIGYTF.

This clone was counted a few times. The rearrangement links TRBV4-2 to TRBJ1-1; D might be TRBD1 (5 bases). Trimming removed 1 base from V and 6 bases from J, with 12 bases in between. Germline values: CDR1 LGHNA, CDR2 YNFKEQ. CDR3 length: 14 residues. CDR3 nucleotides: TGTGCCAGCAGCCAAGTAAGGGGCAGCCCTGAAGCTTTCTTT. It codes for CASSQVRGSPEAFF.

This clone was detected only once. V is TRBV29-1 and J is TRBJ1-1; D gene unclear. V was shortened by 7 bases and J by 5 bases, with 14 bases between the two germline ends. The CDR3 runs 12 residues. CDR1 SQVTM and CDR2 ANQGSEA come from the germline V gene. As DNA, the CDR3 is TGCAGCGCCTACAGAGGAGGGACTGAAGCTTTCTTT. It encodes CSAYRGGTEAFF.

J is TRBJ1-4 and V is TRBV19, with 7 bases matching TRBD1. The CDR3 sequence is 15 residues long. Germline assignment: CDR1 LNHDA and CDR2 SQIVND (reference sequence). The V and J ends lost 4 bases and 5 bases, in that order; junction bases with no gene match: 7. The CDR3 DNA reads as TGTGCCAGTAGTACGGGACAGACTAAAAATGAAAAACTGTTTTTT. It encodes CASSTGQTKNEKLFF.

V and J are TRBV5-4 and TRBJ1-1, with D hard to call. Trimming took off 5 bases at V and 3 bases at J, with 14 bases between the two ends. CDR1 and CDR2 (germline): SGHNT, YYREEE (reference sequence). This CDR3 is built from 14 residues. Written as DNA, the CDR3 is TGTGCCAGCAGACCGGGTCCCGGAGACACTGAAGCTTTCTTT. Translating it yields CASRPGPGDTEAFF.

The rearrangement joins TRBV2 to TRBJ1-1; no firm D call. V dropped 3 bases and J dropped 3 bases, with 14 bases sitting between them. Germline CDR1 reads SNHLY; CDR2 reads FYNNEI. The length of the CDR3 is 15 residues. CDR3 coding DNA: TGTGCCAGCAGTGATACCTCCGGAGGGTACACTGAAGCTTTCTTT. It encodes CASSDTSGGYTEAFF.

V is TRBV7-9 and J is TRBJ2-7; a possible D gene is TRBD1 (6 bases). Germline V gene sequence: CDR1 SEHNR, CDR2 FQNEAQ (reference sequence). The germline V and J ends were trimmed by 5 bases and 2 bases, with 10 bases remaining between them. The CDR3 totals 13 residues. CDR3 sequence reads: CASSRDTPYEQYF. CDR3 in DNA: TGTGCCAGCAGCAGGGACACCCCCTACGAGCAGTACTTC. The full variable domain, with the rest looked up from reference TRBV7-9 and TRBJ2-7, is DTGVSQNPRHKITKRGQNVTFRCDPISEHNRLYWYRQTLGQGPEFLTYFQNEAQLEKSRLLSDRFSAERPKGSFSTLEIQRTEQGDSAMYLCASSRDTPYEQYFGPGTRLTVT.